This TCR beta chain was identified in a study of regulatory T cells in long-lasting Graves disease. On the study more broadly: Prior antithyroid drug treatment in newly diagnosed Graves' patients lasted under 3 months.

Indicated time point: newly diagnosed GD, antithyroid drugs for less than 3 months. Researchers made the TCR library from RNA that was extracted from PBMCs. CDR1 and CDR2 (germline): KGHDR, SFDVKD. The CDR3 length is 13 residues. Losses at the gene ends were 9 bases for V and 5 bases for J; bases not matched to a gene: 6. In building TCR beta libraries, iRepertoire HTBI primers were used together with Arm-PCR of CDR3 regions. The authors' processing: Throughout the samples, researchers identified 60 to 70 TRBV and approximately 13 TRBJ segments. TCRdb ran MiXCR on the multiplex PCR reads and lists one entry per CDR3 protein. TCRdb, not the authors, supplied the V and J calls. The sample has 450,000 to 600,000 distinct CDR3 sequences, less than 15% seen once. As concerns this clonotype: Possible read error: a much larger clone is one base away.

The sample was also reused in another study, on T cells in Graves' hyperthyroidism and ophthalmopathy. This second study notes: HTBI primers were employed in a first-round RT-PCR of the TCR CDR3.

The gene calls are TRBV24-1 and TRBJ2-1; 7 nucleotides line up with TRBD2. Here the sequenced sample was peripheral blood mononuclear cells (PBMCs), taken at new diagnosis, from a patient treated with antithyroid drugs. The clonotype was recovered from a man aged 25 to 45 with Graves disease. In DNA, the CDR3 is TGTGCCACCGAGCGGGGTAAGGACAATGAGCAGTTCTTC. Amino acid sequence: CATERGKDNEQFF.